These 9 T cell receptor beta chains share one sample of origin, sequenced in a study of T cells in Graves' hyperthyroidism and ophthalmopathy. It was RNA transcripts that yielded the amplified TCR beta CDR3 regions. During a first-round RT-PCR of the TCR CDR3, the HTBI primer set was used. TCRdb re-called the multiplex PCR reads through MiXCR, storing one row per CDR3 protein. The sample has hundreds of thousands of distinct CDR3 sequences, 14% seen once; the top ten hold 20% to 25%. The sequencing sample was made of blood. The source is a woman aged 30 to 39 with Graves' hyperthyroidism.

This clonotype showed up just a few times. The gene calls are TRBV29-1 and TRBJ2-3; D is unresolved. V was trimmed by 0 bases and J by 2 bases, leaving 12 bases between them. Germline V CDR1 and CDR2: SQVTM, ANQGSEA. This CDR3 spans 15 amino acids. CDR3 sequence (DNA): TGCAGCGTTGAAGAAGCGCTTAGTTTCACAGATACGCAGTATTTT. Translating gives CSVEEALSFTDTQYF.

The chain recombines TRBV5-1 with TRBJ2-5; no clear D gene. The CDR3 has 15 amino acids. Trimming took off 1 base at V and 1 base at J, with 11 bases between the two ends. Germline V gives CDR1 SGHRS, CDR2 YFSETQ. CDR3 sequence: CASSLSVGSQETQYF. The CDR3 region has the DNA TGCGCCAGCAGCTTGTCTGTGGGCAGCCAAGAGACCCAGTACTTC.

Comments on this clonotype: A much larger clone differs from this one at a single base, so this may be a read error. The rearrangement joins TRBV12-3 or TRBV12-4 to TRBJ1-5; 12 nucleotides align to TRBD1. V shed 6 bases, J shed 7 bases, and the junction held 10 bases outside the gene matches. There are 16 residues in the CDR3. CDR3 loop: CASRGGTGGGRQPQHF. Written as DNA, the CDR3 is TGTGCCAGCAGAGGTGGGACAGGGGGCGGCCGGCAGCCCCAGCATTTT.

The chain uses TRBV20-1 and TRBJ1-2; perhaps TRBD1 as D (5 bases). Germline CDR1 DFQATT, CDR2 SNEGSKA (reference sequence). V was shortened by 5 bases and J by 8 bases, with 15 bases between the two germline ends. This CDR3 has 12 residues. CDR3 region: CSAQTPGMGYTF. The CDR3 bases are TGCAGTGCTCAGACCCCAGGGATGGGCTACACCTTC.

This clonotype was detected only a few times. The genes are TRBV4-3 and TRBJ2-1; 7 nucleotides agree with TRBD2. The V gene end was trimmed by 2 bases and the J gene end by 0 bases; junction bases not matched to a gene: 1. Germline values: CDR1 LGHNA, CDR2 YSLEER. The CDR3 contains 15 residues. CDR3 nucleotides: TGCGCCAGCAGCCAAAGCGGGACCTCCTACAATGAGCAGTTCTTC. Protein: CASSQSGTSYNEQFF.

This CDR3 reads CATKGKGNTEAFF. The CDR3 nucleotides are TGTGCCACCAAGGGGAAAGGGAACACTGAAGCTTTCTTT. The J gene is TRBJ1-1, the V gene TRBV24-1, with D tentatively TRBD1 (5 bases). The germline gives CDR1 KGHDR, CDR2 SFDVKD. This CDR3 spans 13 amino acids. The V end was cut by 8 bases, the J end by 1 base, with 10 bases between.

This clonotype appeared many times. CDR3 amino acids: CSVRTVANYGYTF. CDR3 sequence (DNA): TGCAGCGTCCGGACAGTAGCTAACTATGGCTACACCTTC. The chain joins TRBV29-1 to TRBJ1-2; tentative D call: TRBD1 (6 bases). Germline CDR1 is SQVTM and CDR2 is ANQGSEA. The CDR3 has 13 amino acids. Trimming left V 6 bases short and J 0 bases short, with 11 bases between.

Many counts were recorded for this clonotype. The V gene is TRBV24-1, the J gene TRBJ2-1; 9 bases fit TRBD2. This CDR3 is 17 amino acids long. Germline V gene data show CDR1 as KGHDR and CDR2 as SFDVKD. The ends lost 2 bases at V and 7 bases at J; junction bases unmatched: 11. The CDR3 region is CATSDYWSSGTGNEQFF. The CDR3 DNA reads as TGTGCCACCAGTGATTATTGGTCTAGCGGGACGGGGAATGAGCAGTTCTTC.

This clonotype was observed at least ten times. CDR3 in amino acids: CASTPLAGWETQYF. The CDR3 nucleotides are TGTGCCAGCACCCCACTAGCGGGATGGGAGACCCAGTACTTC. The chain is built from TRBV28 and TRBJ2-5; 10 nucleotides match TRBD2. This CDR3 comprises 14 residues. Germline-derived CDR1 and CDR2 are MDHEN and SYDVKM. The V segment lost 7 bases and the J segment 5 bases; nucleotides outside the gene matches: 7.